One and the same sample provided the 2 T cell receptor beta chains below, sequenced in a study of blood T cells in healthy people across ages (dated by TCRdb to 2015 to 2017). Libraries were made using 5' RACE. Sequenced using an Illumina HiSeq 2500. A second about 6 to 11 cycle PCR used a sample-barcoded 5' primer and a J-beta primer mix. The public sequencing data were trimmed at Q25 with fastp and processed into clonotypes with MiXCR by TCRdb, which kept only in-frame beta chains. A single entry per CDR3 protein holds the most common genes and DNA from its merged rows. This sample is represented by 1,100,000 or so distinct CDR3 sequences; less than 50% of them were singletons. Under 20% of the sample lies in the top ten. The sequenced sample was blood. The source is a woman aged 60 to 75 in good health.

The chain employs TRBV20-1 and TRBJ2-7, with 7 bases lining up with TRBD2. V shed 6 bases, J shed 0 bases, and the junction held 14 bases outside the gene matches. The CDR3 spans 16 residues. Germline V gives CDR1 DFQATT, CDR2 SNEGSKA (reference sequence). This CDR3 reads CSAHAMGGTNSYEQYF. CDR3 nucleotide sequence: TGCAGTGCACACGCCATGGGAGGGACTAACTCCTACGAGCAGTACTTC.

The V and J genes are TRBV7-3 and TRBJ2-1; 10 nucleotides match TRBD2. The trim removed 2 bases at V and 7 bases at J, leaving 8 bases unmatched. CDR3 size: 16 residues. CDR1 and CDR2 from the germline V gene are SGHTA and FQGTGA. The CDR3 region is CASSLRASGRLNEQFF. For the CDR3, the DNA is TGTGCCAGCAGCTTACGTGCTAGCGGGAGACTGAATGAGCAGTTCTTC.